This T cell receptor (beta chain) was recorded in a study of T cell responses to AZD1222 COVID-19 vaccine. Background on the study: Combined were second doses at about 4 or about 12 weeks. Broader study findings: Mostly white British, mostly female donors; authors suggested clonal diversity may be underestimated.

About this clone itself: Antigen specificity is unknown.

The CDR3 contains 22 residues. V dropped 7 bases and J dropped 1; count of bases not matched to a gene: 22. Germline V lookup: CDR1 ENHRY, CDR2 SYGVKD. Some clones are missing from TCRdb's copy, which holds only in-frame ones; the method was immunoSEQ multiplex PCR. The repertoire holds more than 100,000 clones, with about 94% as singletons. The V call is TRBV10-3, the J call TRBJ2-7; 16 nucleotides agree with TRBD2. The receptor's source is an adult in good health. Sample: peripheral blood, taken on day 0 of AZD1222 vaccination. The CDR3 here is CAITPGLAGGFPVSFSSYEQYF. CDR3 in DNA: TGTGCCATCACCCCGGGACTAGCGGGAGGGTTTCCGGTTTCTTTTAGTTCCTACGAGCAGTACTTC.